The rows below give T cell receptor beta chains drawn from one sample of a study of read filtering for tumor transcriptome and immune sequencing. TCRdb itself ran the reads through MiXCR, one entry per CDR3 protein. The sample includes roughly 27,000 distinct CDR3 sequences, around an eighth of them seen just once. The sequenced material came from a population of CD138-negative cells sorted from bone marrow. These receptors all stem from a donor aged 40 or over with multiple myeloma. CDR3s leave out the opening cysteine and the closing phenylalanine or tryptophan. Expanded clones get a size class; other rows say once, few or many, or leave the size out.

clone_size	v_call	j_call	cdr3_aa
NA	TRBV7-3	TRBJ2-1	ASSPPAGTSGSNKQF
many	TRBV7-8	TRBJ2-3	ASSSTADTQY
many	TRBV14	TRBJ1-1	ASSPIDRGLNTEAF
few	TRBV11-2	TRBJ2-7	ASSLRFPGTPSSYEQY
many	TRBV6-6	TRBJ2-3	ASSYRDTQY
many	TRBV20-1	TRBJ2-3	SARDATGGGTDTQY
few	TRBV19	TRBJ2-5	ASTRTSGREETQY
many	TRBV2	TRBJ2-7	ATTLVEYEQY
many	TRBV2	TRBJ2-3	ASKNKALEGSDTQY
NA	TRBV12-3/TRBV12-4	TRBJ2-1	ASVDVSSYNEQF
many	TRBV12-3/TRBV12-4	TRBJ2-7	ASAPRESSYEQY
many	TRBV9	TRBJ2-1	ASSVEGGNAYEQF
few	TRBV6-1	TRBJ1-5	ASSPTGQNQPQH
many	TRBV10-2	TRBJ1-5	ASSDWNNQPQH
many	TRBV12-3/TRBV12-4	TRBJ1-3	ASSLGPERGNTIY
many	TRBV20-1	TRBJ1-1	SSPMNTEAF
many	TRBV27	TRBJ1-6	ASSSSYNSPLH
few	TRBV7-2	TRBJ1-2	ASSSVRGIGYT
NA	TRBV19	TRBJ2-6	ASSADRAGANVLT
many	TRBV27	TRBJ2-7	ASLTQGAGGREQY
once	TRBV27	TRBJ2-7	ASSFQGHQHEQY
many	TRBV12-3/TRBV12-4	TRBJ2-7	ASTTGGYPTEQY
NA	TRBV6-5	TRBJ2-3	ASSYSRRSLRGDTQY
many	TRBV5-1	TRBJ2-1	ASSSTGGGWNEQF
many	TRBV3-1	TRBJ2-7	ASSSSPNPYEQY
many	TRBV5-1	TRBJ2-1	ASSPDFNEQF
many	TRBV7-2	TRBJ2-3	ASSRKLTRITDTQY
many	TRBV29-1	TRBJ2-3	SVLPGASTDTQY
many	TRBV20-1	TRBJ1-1	SASGWENTEAF
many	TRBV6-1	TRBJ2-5	ASKSEAWARETQY
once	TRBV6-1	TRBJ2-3	ASNPNVAGAGADTQY
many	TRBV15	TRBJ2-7	ATSREGTLSYEQY
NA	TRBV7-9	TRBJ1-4	ASSSTGLGEKLF
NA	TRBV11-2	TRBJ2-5	ASSIPPLSETQY
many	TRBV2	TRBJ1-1	ASSDWAGDGGTEAF
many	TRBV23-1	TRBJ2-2	ASSQSNAGTGLTGELF
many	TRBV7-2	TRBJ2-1	ASSSSGRTNNEQF
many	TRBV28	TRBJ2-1	ASSPGTGGRNEQF
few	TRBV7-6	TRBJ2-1	ASKRTSGNNEQF
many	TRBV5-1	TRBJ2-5	ASSPTSAYKETQY
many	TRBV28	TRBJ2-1	ASSLSDRPTSGEQF
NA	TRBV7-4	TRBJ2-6	ASSRRLDISSGANVLT
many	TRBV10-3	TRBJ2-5	AISEQGQETQY
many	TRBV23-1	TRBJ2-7	ASSQWGAGLAGCVGDEQY
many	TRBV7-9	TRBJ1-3	ASGSLSGNTIY
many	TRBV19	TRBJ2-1	ASSMMAAGANEQF
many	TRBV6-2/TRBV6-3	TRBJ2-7	ASSPLGQGAGEQY
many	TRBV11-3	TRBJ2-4	ASTLPLLLGIQY
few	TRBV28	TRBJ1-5	ASILGSNQPQH
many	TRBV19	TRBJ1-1	ASSIDGVTGTEAF
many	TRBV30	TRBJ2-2	AWSVLPGVTGELF
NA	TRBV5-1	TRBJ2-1	ASSLGVAGGLVDEQF
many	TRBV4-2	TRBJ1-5	ASIQEEGYNQPQH
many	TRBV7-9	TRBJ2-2	ASTRIRGTGELF
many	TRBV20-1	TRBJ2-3	RLGGLSDTQY